This entry describes one T cell receptor (beta chain). Antigen unknown. The sample originates from a study of cytomegalovirus exposure and HLA in healthy donors. Whole-study results and caveats: Three chains linked to CMV were shown in vitro to be specific for CMV antigens. As was reported, the classifier diagnosed cytomegalovirus status with high specificity and sensitivity. Cytomegalovirus-associated TCR beta chains were listed, numbering 164.

Produced via immunoSEQ multiplex PCR; TCRdb's table is partial and in-frame only. This table has 150,000 or so clones, 87% appearing once. Germline V lookup: CDR1 SGDLS, CDR2 YYNGEE. V was cut by 4 bases and J by 4 bases, with 14 bases left in between. The CDR3 is 15 residues long. Sequenced: PBMCs. V and J are TRBV9 and TRBJ1-4; D remains unclear. This sequence was found in a woman aged 25 to 39 in good health and CMV-seronegative. The CDR3 spells CASSSATGNNEKLFF. For the CDR3, the DNA is TGTGCCAGCAGCTCGGCGACGGGGAATAATGAAAAACTGTTTTTT.